This T cell receptor beta chain originates from a study of T cells in women clearing cervical HPV infection. About the study: Control women cleared a single incident HPV16 infection within 12 months. Overall study results and limits: Cases and controls were distinguished at AUC around 0.87 by richness and V genes.

Method: immunoSEQ multiplex PCR; TCRdb's copy keeps in-frame clones and lacks some. This repertoire comprises under 40,000 clones; its ten largest clones make up 3.5%. With regard to this clone: Its antigen is not identified. Read coverage stops 3 residues before the CDR3 terminus; the germline J gene supplies the remainder. Other nucleotide sequences from this sample produce the same CDR3.

Germline loops: CDR1 SGHTA, CDR2 FQGNSA. Trimming at V came to 2 bases and at J to 2 bases, leaving 5 bases not matched to a gene. The CDR3 loop spans 15 amino acids. All donors had a single incident cervical HPV16 infection, not prevalent. The receptor's source is a woman between 18 and 75 years old with a cervical HPV16 infection that either progressed to CIN3+ or cleared (not recorded which). The sample comprised blood buffy coat. V is TRBV7-2 and J is TRBJ2-7; 8 positions agree with TRBD2. The covered CDR3 bases are TGTGCCAGCAGCTTATCAACTAGCGGAGCCTACGAG. Translation gives CASSLSTSGAYE. The complete CDR3 reads CASSLSTSGAYEQYF.